These T cell receptor beta chains were read from a single sample in a study of vaccination effects on CD4 cells after COVID-19. TCRdb's table, derived via immunoSEQ multiplex PCR, lists solely in-frame clones and lacks some. The repertoire consists of approximately 70,000 clones, with 73% occurring once and the leading ten covering more than 2%. No cognate antigen is known for these TCRs. Sequencing used CD4+ T cells from PBMCs cultured without peptide, obtained after COVID-19 vaccination. The receptor set was obtained from a human donor who received a COVID-19 vaccine. Each CDR3 is given with its conserved first and last residue. A D gene is named only where the DNA matches it firmly. A row's size may be missing; if present it is once, few, many or a size class.

v_call: TRBV11-2
clone_size: NA
d_call: NA
j_call: TRBJ2-1
cdr3_aa: CASSRAEGYLSEQFF
cdr3_nt: TGTGCCAGCAGCCGGGCTGAGGGTTATTTGAGTGAGCAGTTCTTC

v_call: TRBV11-2
clone_size: few
d_call: NA
j_call: TRBJ2-5
cdr3_aa: CASSLGTRETQYF
cdr3_nt: TGTGCCAGCAGCTTAGGAACTAGAGAGACCCAGTACTTC

v_call: TRBV7-2
clone_size: NA
d_call: TRBD2
j_call: TRBJ2-3
cdr3_aa: CASSLGQREYTDTQYF
cdr3_nt: TGTGCCAGCAGCTTAGGGCAGCGGGAGTACACAGATACGCAGTATTTT

v_call: TRBV30
clone_size: NA
d_call: NA
j_call: TRBJ1-1
cdr3_aa: CAWSVSGPAEAFF
cdr3_nt: TGTGCCTGGAGTGTCTCCGGACCAGCCGAAGCTTTCTTT

v_call: TRBV5-1
clone_size: NA
d_call: NA
j_call: TRBJ2-1
cdr3_aa: CASSLGQRNNEQFF
cdr3_nt: TGCGCCAGCAGCCTCGGACAGAGAAACAATGAGCAGTTCTTC

v_call: TRBV6-5
clone_size: NA
d_call: NA
j_call: TRBJ1-6
cdr3_aa: CASSPRSESPLHF
cdr3_nt: TGTGCCAGCAGCCCCCGGAGTGAATCACCCCTCCACTTT

v_call: TRBV4-1
clone_size: NA
d_call: NA
j_call: TRBJ2-5
cdr3_aa: CASSSRGAGGETQYF
cdr3_nt: TGCGCCAGCAGCTCCCGGGGGGCAGGGGGAGAGACCCAGTACTTC

v_call: TRBV5-1
clone_size: NA
d_call: NA
j_call: TRBJ2-5
cdr3_aa: CASSLTVPIGTQYF
cdr3_nt: TGCGCCAGCAGCTTGACAGTACCTATCGGGACCCAGTACTTC

v_call: TRBV5-1
clone_size: NA
d_call: NA
j_call: TRBJ2-5
cdr3_aa: CASSLTGELQETQYF
cdr3_nt: TGCGCCAGCAGCTTGACGGGGGAGCTCCAAGAGACCCAGTACTTC

v_call: TRBV19
clone_size: NA
d_call: TRBD1
j_call: TRBJ1-1
cdr3_aa: CASSIPGQGRNTEAFF
cdr3_nt: TGTGCCAGTAGTATACCGGGACAGGGGAGGAACACTGAAGCTTTCTTT

v_call: TRBV7-9
clone_size: few
d_call: NA
j_call: TRBJ1-6
cdr3_aa: CASSLNNLPLHF
cdr3_nt: TGTGCCAGCAGCTTAAACAATTTGCCCCTCCACTTT

v_call: TRBV4-1
clone_size: NA
d_call: NA
j_call: TRBJ1-1
cdr3_aa: CASSQDPAGNTEAFF
cdr3_nt: TGCGCCAGCAGCCAAGATCCCGCGGGGAACACTGAAGCTTTCTTT

v_call: TRBV2
clone_size: NA
d_call: TRBD2
j_call: TRBJ2-5
cdr3_aa: CASSPTSGEETQYF
cdr3_nt: TGTGCCAGCAGCCCGACTAGCGGGGAAGAGACCCAGTACTTC

v_call: TRBV4-2
clone_size: NA
d_call: NA
j_call: TRBJ1-2
cdr3_aa: CASSQDRVVYYGYTF
cdr3_nt: TGTGCCAGCAGCCAAGATCGGGTCGTATACTATGGCTACACCTTC

v_call: TRBV6-5
clone_size: NA
d_call: NA
j_call: TRBJ1-6
cdr3_aa: CASSPPAGANSPLHF
cdr3_nt: TGTGCCAGCAGTCCACCCGCAGGGGCCAATTCACCCCTCCACTTT

v_call: TRBV19
clone_size: few
d_call: NA
j_call: TRBJ1-5
cdr3_aa: CASSTTANQPQHF
cdr3_nt: TGTGCCAGTAGTACTACGGCCAATCAGCCCCAGCATTTT

v_call: TRBV6-1
clone_size: NA
d_call: NA
j_call: TRBJ2-3
cdr3_aa: CASSAAGLDTQYF
cdr3_nt: TGTGCCAGCAGTGCCGCGGGGCTAGATACGCAGTATTTT

v_call: TRBV2
clone_size: NA
d_call: NA
j_call: TRBJ2-2
cdr3_aa: CASRRQGGNTGELFF
cdr3_nt: TGTGCCAGCAGGAGGCAGGGAGGTAACACCGGGGAGCTGTTTTTT

v_call: TRBV7-8
clone_size: NA
d_call: TRBD1
j_call: TRBJ1-5
cdr3_aa: CASSLEQGFAQPQHF
cdr3_nt: TGTGCCAGCAGCTTGGAACAGGGGTTCGCTCAGCCCCAGCATTTT

v_call: TRBV18
clone_size: NA
d_call: TRBD1
j_call: TRBJ2-5
cdr3_aa: CASSPPPTGVETQYF
cdr3_nt: TGTGCCAGCTCACCTCCGCCAACAGGGGTAGAGACCCAGTACTTC

v_call: TRBV21-1
clone_size: NA
d_call: NA
j_call: TRBJ2-5
cdr3_aa: CASSNTGLAGETQYF
cdr3_nt: TGTGCCAGCAGCAATACAGGGCTAGCGGGCGAGACCCAGTACTTC

v_call: TRBV19
clone_size: NA
d_call: TRBD1
j_call: TRBJ1-1
cdr3_aa: CASRPGTGRDTEAFF
cdr3_nt: TGTGCCAGTAGACCCGGGACAGGGAGGGACACTGAAGCTTTCTTT

v_call: TRBV5-1
clone_size: NA
d_call: NA
j_call: TRBJ1-2
cdr3_aa: CASSLVLGGYGYTF
cdr3_nt: TGCGCCAGCAGCTTGGTGTTAGGGGGCTATGGCTACACCTTC

v_call: TRBV9
clone_size: NA
d_call: NA
j_call: TRBJ1-2
cdr3_aa: CASSPQNRVAYGYTF
cdr3_nt: TGTGCCAGCAGCCCACAGAACAGGGTGGCCTATGGCTACACCTTC

v_call: TRBV5-1
clone_size: NA
d_call: NA
j_call: TRBJ2-5
cdr3_aa: CASSPGDVWETQYF
cdr3_nt: TGCGCCAGCAGCCCGGGGGACGTTTGGGAGACCCAGTACTTC

v_call: TRBV5-4
clone_size: few
d_call: TRBD2
j_call: TRBJ2-3
cdr3_aa: CASSPFVGLAADTQYF
cdr3_nt: TGTGCCAGCAGCCCTTTCGTAGGACTAGCGGCAGATACGCAGTATTTT

v_call: TRBV15
clone_size: NA
d_call: NA
j_call: TRBJ1-4
cdr3_aa: CATSRDKTAGGKLFF
cdr3_nt: TGTGCCACCAGCAGAGATAAGACAGCCGGGGGAAAACTGTTTTTT

v_call: TRBV7-3
clone_size: few
d_call: NA
j_call: TRBJ1-1
cdr3_aa: CASSSDSNTEAFF
cdr3_nt: TGTGCCAGCAGCTCCGACAGCAACACTGAAGCTTTCTTT

v_call: TRBV27
clone_size: NA
d_call: NA
j_call: TRBJ2-4
cdr3_aa: CASSDDRSAKNIQYF
cdr3_nt: TGTGCCAGCAGCGATGACAGGTCGGCCAAAAACATTCAGTACTTC

v_call: TRBV12-3/TRBV12-4
clone_size: NA
d_call: NA
j_call: TRBJ2-3
cdr3_aa: CASSLDSTDTQYF
cdr3_nt: TGTGCCAGCAGTCTCGACAGCACAGATACGCAGTATTTT

v_call: TRBV19
clone_size: NA
d_call: NA
j_call: TRBJ2-3
cdr3_aa: CASSVTGSSDTQYF
cdr3_nt: TGTGCCAGTAGTGTCACAGGGTCTTCAGATACGCAGTATTTT

v_call: TRBV5-6
clone_size: NA
d_call: NA
j_call: TRBJ1-1
cdr3_aa: CASSSVFGGEAFF
cdr3_nt: TGTGCCAGCAGCTCGGTATTTGGGGGGGAAGCTTTCTTT

v_call: TRBV5-1
clone_size: NA
d_call: NA
j_call: TRBJ1-2
cdr3_aa: CASSYTVNYGYTF
cdr3_nt: TGCGCCAGCAGCTATACAGTTAACTATGGCTACACCTTC

v_call: TRBV7-8
clone_size: NA
d_call: NA
j_call: TRBJ1-1
cdr3_aa: CASSPSPAGGVFF
cdr3_nt: TGTGCCAGCAGCCCGTCCCCCGCCGGAGGGGTTTTCTTT

v_call: TRBV27
clone_size: NA
d_call: NA
j_call: TRBJ1-6
cdr3_aa: CASSSDRTANSPLHF
cdr3_nt: TGTGCCAGCAGTTCCGACCGGACGGCGAATTCACCCCTCCACTTT

v_call: TRBV2
clone_size: NA
d_call: NA
j_call: TRBJ1-1
cdr3_aa: CASSELASEAFF
cdr3_nt: TGTGCCAGCAGTGAACTTGCTAGTGAAGCTTTCTTT

v_call: TRBV6-1
clone_size: NA
d_call: TRBD1
j_call: TRBJ1-3
cdr3_aa: CASSETAAGGSGNTIYF
cdr3_nt: TGTGCCAGCAGTGAAACTGCCGCAGGGGGGTCTGGAAACACCATATATTTT

v_call: TRBV5-1
clone_size: few
d_call: NA
j_call: TRBJ1-1
cdr3_aa: CASSLTGMNTEAFF
cdr3_nt: TGCGCCAGCAGCTTGACGGGCATGAACACTGAAGCTTTCTTT

v_call: TRBV9
clone_size: NA
d_call: TRBD1
j_call: TRBJ1-4
cdr3_aa: CASSGDRWDEKLFF
cdr3_nt: TGTGCCAGCAGCGGGGACAGGTGGGATGAAAAACTGTTTTTT

v_call: TRBV5-8
clone_size: NA
d_call: NA
j_call: TRBJ1-5
cdr3_aa: CASSLQGFNQPQHF
cdr3_nt: TGTGCCAGCAGCTTGCAGGGATTCAATCAGCCCCAGCATTTT

v_call: TRBV7-3
clone_size: NA
d_call: TRBD1
j_call: TRBJ2-1
cdr3_aa: CASSGGQVGNEQFF
cdr3_nt: TGTGCCAGCAGCGGCGGACAGGTCGGCAATGAGCAGTTCTTC

v_call: TRBV18
clone_size: NA
d_call: TRBD1
j_call: TRBJ1-1
cdr3_aa: CASSSGGAPDDTEAFF
cdr3_nt: TGTGCCAGCTCTTCAGGGGGGGCACCTGATGACACTGAAGCTTTCTTT

v_call: TRBV2
clone_size: NA
d_call: NA
j_call: TRBJ1-5
cdr3_aa: CASSAKGDSNQPQHF
cdr3_nt: TGTGCCAGCAGTGCCAAAGGGGACAGCAATCAGCCCCAGCATTTT

v_call: TRBV5-1
clone_size: once
d_call: NA
j_call: TRBJ1-4
cdr3_aa: CASSLVGRGGSNEKLFF
cdr3_nt: TGCGCCAGCAGCTTGGTGGGCCGAGGGGGTTCTAATGAAAAACTGTTTTTT

v_call: TRBV3-1/TRBV3-2
clone_size: NA
d_call: TRBD1
j_call: TRBJ1-6
cdr3_aa: CASSLGQGVGSPLHF
cdr3_nt: TGTGCCAGCAGCCTGGGACAGGGGGTCGGGTCACCCCTCCACTTT

v_call: TRBV28
clone_size: NA
d_call: NA
j_call: TRBJ1-4
cdr3_aa: CASSSTRQGGREKLFF
cdr3_nt: TGTGCCAGCAGTTCAACACGTCAGGGAGGACGCGAAAAACTGTTTTTT

v_call: TRBV19
clone_size: NA
d_call: NA
j_call: TRBJ1-2
cdr3_aa: CATLMGEGTAGYTF
cdr3_nt: TGTGCCACCCTCATGGGGGAGGGGACTGCTGGCTACACCTTC

v_call: TRBV7-3
clone_size: few
d_call: NA
j_call: TRBJ1-6
cdr3_aa: CASSLTIGGNSPLHF
cdr3_nt: TGTGCCAGCAGCTTAACGATCGGAGGGAACTCACCCCTCCACTTT

v_call: TRBV12-3/TRBV12-4
clone_size: NA
d_call: TRBD1
j_call: TRBJ2-4
cdr3_aa: CASRTGSAIQYF
cdr3_nt: TGTGCCAGCAGGACAGGGAGTGCCATTCAGTACTTC

v_call: TRBV24-1
clone_size: NA
d_call: NA
j_call: TRBJ1-2
cdr3_aa: CATSDRGGYTF
cdr3_nt: TGTGCCACCAGTGATCGGGGTGGCTACACCTTC

v_call: TRBV30
clone_size: NA
d_call: NA
j_call: TRBJ2-2
cdr3_aa: CAWSTSRVVPNTGELFF
cdr3_nt: TGTGCCTGGAGTACATCCCGGGTTGTTCCTAACACCGGGGAGCTGTTTTTT

v_call: TRBV7-9
clone_size: few
d_call: NA
j_call: TRBJ1-3
cdr3_aa: CASSWDFGNTIYF
cdr3_nt: TGTGCCAGCAGCTGGGACTTTGGAAACACCATATATTTT

v_call: TRBV6-5
clone_size: NA
d_call: NA
j_call: TRBJ2-5
cdr3_aa: CASSMFWQEETQYF
cdr3_nt: TGTGCCAGCTCCATGTTTTGGCAGGAAGAGACCCAGTACTTC

v_call: TRBV10-3
clone_size: NA
d_call: TRBD1
j_call: TRBJ2-5
cdr3_aa: CAVGTALHQETQYF
cdr3_nt: TGTGCCGTAGGGACAGCCCTCCACCAAGAGACCCAGTACTTC

v_call: TRBV3-1/TRBV3-2
clone_size: NA
d_call: TRBD2
j_call: TRBJ2-5
cdr3_aa: CASSQGLAGGSRETQYF
cdr3_nt: TGTGCCAGCAGCCAGGGACTAGCGGGGGGGAGTAGAGAGACCCAGTACTTC